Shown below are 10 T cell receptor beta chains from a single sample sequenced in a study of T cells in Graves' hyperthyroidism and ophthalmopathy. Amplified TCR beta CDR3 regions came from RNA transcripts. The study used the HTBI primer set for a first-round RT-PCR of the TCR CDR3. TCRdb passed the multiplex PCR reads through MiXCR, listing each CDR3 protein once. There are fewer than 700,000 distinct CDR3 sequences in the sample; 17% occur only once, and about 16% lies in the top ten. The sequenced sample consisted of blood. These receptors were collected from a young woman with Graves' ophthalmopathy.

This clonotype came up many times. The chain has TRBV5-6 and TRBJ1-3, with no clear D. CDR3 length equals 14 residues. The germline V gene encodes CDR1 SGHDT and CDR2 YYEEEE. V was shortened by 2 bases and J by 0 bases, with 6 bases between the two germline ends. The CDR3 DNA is TGTGCCAGCAGCTTCGAGGGCTCTGGAAACACCATATATTTT. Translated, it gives CASSFEGSGNTIYF.

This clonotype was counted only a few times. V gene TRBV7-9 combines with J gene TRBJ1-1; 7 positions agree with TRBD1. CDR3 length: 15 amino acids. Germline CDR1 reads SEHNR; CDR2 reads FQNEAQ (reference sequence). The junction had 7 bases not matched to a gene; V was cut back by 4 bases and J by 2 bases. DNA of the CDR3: TGTGCCAGCAGCTACACTACAGGGGAAAACACTGAAGCTTTCTTT. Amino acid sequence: CASSYTTGENTEAFF.

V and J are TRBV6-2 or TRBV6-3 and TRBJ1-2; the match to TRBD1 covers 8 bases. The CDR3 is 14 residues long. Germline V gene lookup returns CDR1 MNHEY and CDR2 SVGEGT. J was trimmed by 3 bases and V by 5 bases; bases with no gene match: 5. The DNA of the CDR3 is TGTGCCAGCAGTCGGACAGGGAATGACTATGGCTACACCTTC. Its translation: CASSRTGNDYGYTF.

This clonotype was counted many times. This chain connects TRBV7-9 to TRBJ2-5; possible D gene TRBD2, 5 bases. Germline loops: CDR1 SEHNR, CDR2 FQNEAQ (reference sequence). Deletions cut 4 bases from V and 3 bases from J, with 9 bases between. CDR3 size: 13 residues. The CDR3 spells CASSSRVEETQYF. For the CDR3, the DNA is TGTGCCAGCAGCTCGAGGGTGGAAGAGACCCAGTACTTC.

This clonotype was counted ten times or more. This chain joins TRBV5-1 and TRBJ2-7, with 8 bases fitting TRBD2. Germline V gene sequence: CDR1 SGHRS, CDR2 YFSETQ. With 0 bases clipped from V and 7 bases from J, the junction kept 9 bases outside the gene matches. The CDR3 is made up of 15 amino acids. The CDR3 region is CASSLENGGAEEQYF. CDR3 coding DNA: TGCGCCAGCAGCTTGGAGAACGGGGGGGCCGAGGAGCAGTACTTC.

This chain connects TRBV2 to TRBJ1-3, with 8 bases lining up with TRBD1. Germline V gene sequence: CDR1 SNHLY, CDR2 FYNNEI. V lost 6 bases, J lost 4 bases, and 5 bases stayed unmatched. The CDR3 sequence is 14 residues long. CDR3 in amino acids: CASRDRDGGNTIYF. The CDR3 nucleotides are TGTGCCAGCAGGGACAGGGACGGGGGAAACACCATATATTTT. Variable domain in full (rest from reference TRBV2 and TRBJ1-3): EPEVTQTPSHQVTQMGQEVILRCVPISNHLYFYWYRQILGQKVEFLVSFYNNEISEKSEIFDDQFSVERPDGSNFTLKIRSTKLEDSAMYFCASRDRDGGNTIYFGEGSWLTVV.

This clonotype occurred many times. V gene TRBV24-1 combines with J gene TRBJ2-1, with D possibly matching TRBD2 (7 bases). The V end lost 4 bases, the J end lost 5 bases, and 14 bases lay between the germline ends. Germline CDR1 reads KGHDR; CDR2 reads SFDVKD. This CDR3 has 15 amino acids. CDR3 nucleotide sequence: TGTGCCACCAGTGACGCGGGGGCAGGGGACAATGAGCAGTTCTTC. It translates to CATSDAGAGDNEQFF.

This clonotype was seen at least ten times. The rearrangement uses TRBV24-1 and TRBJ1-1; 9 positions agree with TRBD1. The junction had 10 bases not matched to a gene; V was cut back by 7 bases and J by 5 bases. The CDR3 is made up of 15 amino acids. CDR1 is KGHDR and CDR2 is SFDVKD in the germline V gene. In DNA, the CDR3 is TGTGCCACCAGCGCCGGACAGGGGACGAGGACTGAAGCTTTCTTT. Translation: CATSAGQGTRTEAFF.

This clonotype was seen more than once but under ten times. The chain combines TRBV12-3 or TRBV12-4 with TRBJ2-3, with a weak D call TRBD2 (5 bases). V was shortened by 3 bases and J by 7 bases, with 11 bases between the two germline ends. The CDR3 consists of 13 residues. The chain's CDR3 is CASSFVLANTQYF. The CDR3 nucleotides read TGTGCCAGCAGTTTTGTTTTAGCGAATACGCAGTATTTT.

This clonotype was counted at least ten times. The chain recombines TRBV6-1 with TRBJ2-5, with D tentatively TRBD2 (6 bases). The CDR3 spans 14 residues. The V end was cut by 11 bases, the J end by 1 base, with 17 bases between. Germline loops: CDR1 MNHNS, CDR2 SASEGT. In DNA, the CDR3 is TGTGCCCAAGGGAGGAGGCTTTCCCAAGAGACCCAGTACTTC. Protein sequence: CAQGRRLSQETQYF.